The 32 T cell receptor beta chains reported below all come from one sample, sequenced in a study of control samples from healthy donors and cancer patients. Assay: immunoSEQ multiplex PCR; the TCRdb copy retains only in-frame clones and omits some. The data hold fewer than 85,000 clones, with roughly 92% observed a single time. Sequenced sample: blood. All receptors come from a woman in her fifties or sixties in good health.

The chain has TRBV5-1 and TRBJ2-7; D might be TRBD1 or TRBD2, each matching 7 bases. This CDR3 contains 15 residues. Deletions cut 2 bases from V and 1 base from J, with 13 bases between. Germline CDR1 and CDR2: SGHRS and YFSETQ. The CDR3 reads CASSLSGGVSYEQYF. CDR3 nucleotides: TGCGCCAGCAGCTTATCAGGGGGGGTTTCCTACGAGCAGTACTTC.

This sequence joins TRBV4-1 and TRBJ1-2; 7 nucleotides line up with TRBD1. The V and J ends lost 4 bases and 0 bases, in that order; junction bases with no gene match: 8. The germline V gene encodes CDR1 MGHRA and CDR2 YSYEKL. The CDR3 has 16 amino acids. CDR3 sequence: CASSPARGKANYGYTF. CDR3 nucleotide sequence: TGCGCCAGCAGCCCTGCCAGGGGGAAAGCTAACTATGGCTACACCTTC.

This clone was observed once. The DNA for the CDR3 is TGTGCCAGCATCTGGGGTGATCGCAGTCAGCCCCAGCATTTT. Translated: CASIWGDRSQPQHF. The rearrangement joins TRBV28 to TRBJ1-5; no clear D gene. This CDR3 is 14 amino acids long. The V gene lost 7 bases and the J gene lost 6 bases, with 16 bases spanning the gap. Germline lookup yields CDR1 MDHEN and CDR2 SYDVKM.

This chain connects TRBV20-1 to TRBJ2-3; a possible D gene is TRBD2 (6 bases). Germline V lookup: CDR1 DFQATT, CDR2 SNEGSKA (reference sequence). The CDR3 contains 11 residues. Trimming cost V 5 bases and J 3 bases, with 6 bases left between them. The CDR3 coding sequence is TGCAGTGCTCGGGGGACAGATACGCAGTATTTT. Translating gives CSARGTDTQYF.

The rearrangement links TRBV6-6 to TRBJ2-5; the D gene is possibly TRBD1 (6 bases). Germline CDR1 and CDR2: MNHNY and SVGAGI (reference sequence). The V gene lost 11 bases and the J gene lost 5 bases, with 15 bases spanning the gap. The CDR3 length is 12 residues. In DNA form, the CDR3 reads TGTGCCTCAAAACAGGGCCGGGAGACCCAGTACTTC. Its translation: CASKQGRETQYF.

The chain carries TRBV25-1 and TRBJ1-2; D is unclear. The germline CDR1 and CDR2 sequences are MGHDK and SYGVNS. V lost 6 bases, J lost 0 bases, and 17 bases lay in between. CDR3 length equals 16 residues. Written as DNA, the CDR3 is TGTGCCAGCAGAAGGACTGGGTCGTGGGCTAACTATGGCTACACCTTC. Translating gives CASRRTGSWANYGYTF.

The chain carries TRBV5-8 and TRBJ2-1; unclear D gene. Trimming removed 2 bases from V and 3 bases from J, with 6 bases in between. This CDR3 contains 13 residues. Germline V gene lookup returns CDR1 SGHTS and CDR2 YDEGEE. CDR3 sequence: CASSFYGYNEQFF. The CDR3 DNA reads TGTGCCAGCAGCTTTTACGGCTACAATGAGCAGTTCTTC.

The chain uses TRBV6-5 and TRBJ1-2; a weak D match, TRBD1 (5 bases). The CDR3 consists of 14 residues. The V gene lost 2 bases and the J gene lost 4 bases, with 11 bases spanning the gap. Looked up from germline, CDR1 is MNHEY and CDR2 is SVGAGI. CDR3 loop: CASSYEAGLYGYTF. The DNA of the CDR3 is TGTGCCAGCAGTTACGAGGCGGGACTCTATGGCTACACCTTC.

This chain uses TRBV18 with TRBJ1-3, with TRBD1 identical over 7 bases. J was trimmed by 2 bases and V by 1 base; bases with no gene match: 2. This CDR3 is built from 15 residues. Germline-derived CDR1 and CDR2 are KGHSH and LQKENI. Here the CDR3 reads CASSPRDRAGNTIYF. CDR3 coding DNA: TGTGCCAGCTCACCACGAGACAGGGCTGGAAACACCATATATTTT.

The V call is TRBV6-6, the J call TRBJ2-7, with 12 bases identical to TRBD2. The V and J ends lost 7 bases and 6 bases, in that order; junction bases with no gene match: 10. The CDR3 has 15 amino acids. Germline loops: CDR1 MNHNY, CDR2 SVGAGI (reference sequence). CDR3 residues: CASNRPTSGSPEQYF. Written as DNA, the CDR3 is TGTGCCAGCAACCGACCGACTAGCGGGAGTCCCGAGCAGTACTTC.

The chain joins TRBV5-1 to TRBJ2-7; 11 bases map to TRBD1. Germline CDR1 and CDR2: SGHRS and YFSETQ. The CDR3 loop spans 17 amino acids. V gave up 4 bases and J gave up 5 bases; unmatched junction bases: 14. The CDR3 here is CASSPRLPGQGVHEQYF. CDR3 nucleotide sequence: TGCGCCAGCAGCCCGAGGCTCCCGGGACAGGGGGTCCACGAGCAGTACTTC.

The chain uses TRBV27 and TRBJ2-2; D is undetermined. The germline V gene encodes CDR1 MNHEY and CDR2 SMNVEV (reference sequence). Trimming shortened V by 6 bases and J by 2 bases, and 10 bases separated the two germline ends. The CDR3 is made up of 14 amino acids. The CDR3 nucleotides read TGTGCCAGCAGGTCGTGGGGAAACACCGGGGAGCTGTTTTTT. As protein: CASRSWGNTGELFF.

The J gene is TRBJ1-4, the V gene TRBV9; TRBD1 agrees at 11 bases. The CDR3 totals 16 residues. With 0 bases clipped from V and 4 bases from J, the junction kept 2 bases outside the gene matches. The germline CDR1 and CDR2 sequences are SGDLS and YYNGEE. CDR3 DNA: TGTGCCAGCAGCGTAGGTGGGACAGGGGGTAATGAAAAACTGTTTTTT. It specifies CASSVGGTGGNEKLFF. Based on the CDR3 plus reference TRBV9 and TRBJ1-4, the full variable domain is DSGVTQTPKHLITATGQRVTLRCSPRSGDLSVYWYQQSLDQGLQFLIQYYNGEERAKGNILERFSAQQFPDLHSELNLSSLELGDSALYFCASSVGGTGGNEKLFFGSGTQLSVL.

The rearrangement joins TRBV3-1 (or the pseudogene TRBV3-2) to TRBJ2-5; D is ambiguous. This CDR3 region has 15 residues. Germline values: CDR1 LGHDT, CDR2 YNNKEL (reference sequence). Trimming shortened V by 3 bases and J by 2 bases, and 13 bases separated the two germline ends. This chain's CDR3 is CASSHGVAAQETQYF. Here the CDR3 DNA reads TGTGCCAGCAGCCATGGAGTCGCGGCTCAAGAGACCCAGTACTTC.

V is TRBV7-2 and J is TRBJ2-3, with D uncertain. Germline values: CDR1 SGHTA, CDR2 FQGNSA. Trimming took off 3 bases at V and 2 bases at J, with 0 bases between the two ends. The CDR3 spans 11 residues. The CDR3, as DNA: TGTGCCAGCAGCTTCACAGATACGCAGTATTTT. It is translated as CASSFTDTQYF.

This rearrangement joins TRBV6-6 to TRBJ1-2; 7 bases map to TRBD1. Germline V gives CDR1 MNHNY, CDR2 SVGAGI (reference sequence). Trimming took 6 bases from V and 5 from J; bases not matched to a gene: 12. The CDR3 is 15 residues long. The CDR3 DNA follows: TGTGCCAGCAGCCGGCCGGGACAGCAAACATATGGCTACACCTTC. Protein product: CASSRPGQQTYGYTF.

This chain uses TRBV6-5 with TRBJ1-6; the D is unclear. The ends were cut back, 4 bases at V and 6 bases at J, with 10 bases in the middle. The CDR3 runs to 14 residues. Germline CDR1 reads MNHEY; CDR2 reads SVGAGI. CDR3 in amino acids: CASSFRETNSPLHF. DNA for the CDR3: TGTGCCAGCAGTTTCCGGGAGACTAATTCACCCCTCCACTTT.

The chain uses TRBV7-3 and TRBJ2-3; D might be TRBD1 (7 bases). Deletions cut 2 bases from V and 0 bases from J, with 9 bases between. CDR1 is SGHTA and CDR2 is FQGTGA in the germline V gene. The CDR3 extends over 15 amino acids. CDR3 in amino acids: CASSLQGGSTDTQYF. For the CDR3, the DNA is TGTGCCAGCAGCTTACAGGGGGGAAGCACAGATACGCAGTATTTT.

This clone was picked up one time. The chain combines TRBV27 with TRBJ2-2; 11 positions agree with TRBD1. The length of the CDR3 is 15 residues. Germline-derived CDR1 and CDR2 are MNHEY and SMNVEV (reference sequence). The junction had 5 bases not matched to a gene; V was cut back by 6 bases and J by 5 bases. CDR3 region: CASRPDRGLTGELFF. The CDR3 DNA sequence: TGTGCCAGCAGACCGGACAGGGGGCTTACCGGGGAGCTGTTTTTT.

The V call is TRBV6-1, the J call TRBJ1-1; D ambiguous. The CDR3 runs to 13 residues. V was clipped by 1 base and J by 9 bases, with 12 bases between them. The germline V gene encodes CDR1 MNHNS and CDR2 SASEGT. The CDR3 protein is CASSEGTPRQAFF. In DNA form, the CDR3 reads TGTGCCAGCAGTGAAGGGACCCCTAGGCAAGCTTTCTTT.

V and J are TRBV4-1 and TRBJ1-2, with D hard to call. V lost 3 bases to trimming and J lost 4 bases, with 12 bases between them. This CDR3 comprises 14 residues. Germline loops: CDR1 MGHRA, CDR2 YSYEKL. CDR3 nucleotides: TGCGCCAGCAGCCAGGCCACCAACAGCTATGGCTACACCTTC. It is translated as CASSQATNSYGYTF.

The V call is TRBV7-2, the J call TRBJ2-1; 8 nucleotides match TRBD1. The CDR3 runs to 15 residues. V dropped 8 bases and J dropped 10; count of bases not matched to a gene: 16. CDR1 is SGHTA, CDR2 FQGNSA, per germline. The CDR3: CASALMGQANREQFF. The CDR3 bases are TGTGCCAGCGCACTGATGGGACAGGCGAATCGGGAGCAGTTCTTC.

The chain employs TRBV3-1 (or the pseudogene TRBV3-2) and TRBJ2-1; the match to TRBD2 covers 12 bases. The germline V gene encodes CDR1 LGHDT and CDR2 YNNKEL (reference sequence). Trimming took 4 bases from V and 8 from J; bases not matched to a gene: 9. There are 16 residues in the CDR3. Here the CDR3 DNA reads TGTGCCAGCAGCCTGACTAGCGGGAGATTGGTCGATGAGCAGTTCTTC. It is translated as CASSLTSGRLVDEQFF.

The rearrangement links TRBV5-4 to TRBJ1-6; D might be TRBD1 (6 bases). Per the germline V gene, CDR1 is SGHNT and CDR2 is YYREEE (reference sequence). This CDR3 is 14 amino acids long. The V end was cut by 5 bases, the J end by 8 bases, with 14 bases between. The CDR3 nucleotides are TGTGCCAGCAGTTTACAGGGCATCGATTCACCCCTCCACTTT. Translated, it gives CASSLQGIDSPLHF.

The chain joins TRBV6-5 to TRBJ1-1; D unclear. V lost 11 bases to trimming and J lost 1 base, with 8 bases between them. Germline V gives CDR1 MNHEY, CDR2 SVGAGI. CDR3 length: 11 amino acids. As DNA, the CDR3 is TGTGCCTCCCTAGCGAACACTGAAGCTTTCTTT. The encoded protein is CASLANTEAFF.

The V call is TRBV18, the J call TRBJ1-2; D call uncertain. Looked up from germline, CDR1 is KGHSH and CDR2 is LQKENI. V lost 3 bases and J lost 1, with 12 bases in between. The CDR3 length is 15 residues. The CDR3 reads CASSPRKEVNYGYTF. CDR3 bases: TGTGCCAGCTCACCCCGAAAGGAAGTTAACTATGGCTACACCTTC. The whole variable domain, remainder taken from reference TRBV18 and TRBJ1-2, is NAGVMQNPRHLVRRRGQEARLRCSPMKGHSHVYWYRQLPEEGLKFMVYLQKENIIDESGMPKERFSAEFPKEGPSILRIQQVVRGDSAAYFCASSPRKEVNYGYTFGSGTRLTVV.

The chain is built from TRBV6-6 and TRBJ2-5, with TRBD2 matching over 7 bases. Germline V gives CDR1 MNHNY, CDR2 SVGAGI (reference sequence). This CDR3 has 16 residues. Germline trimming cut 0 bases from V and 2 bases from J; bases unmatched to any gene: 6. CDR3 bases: TGTGCCAGCAGTTACTCTCCTAGCGGATTTCAAGAGACCCAGTACTTC. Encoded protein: CASSYSPSGFQETQYF.

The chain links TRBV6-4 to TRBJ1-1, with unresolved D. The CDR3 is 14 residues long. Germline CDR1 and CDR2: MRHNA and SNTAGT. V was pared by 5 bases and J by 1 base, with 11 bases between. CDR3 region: CASSRTAENTEAFF. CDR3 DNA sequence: TGTGCCAGCAGTAGGACGGCAGAGAACACTGAAGCTTTCTTT.

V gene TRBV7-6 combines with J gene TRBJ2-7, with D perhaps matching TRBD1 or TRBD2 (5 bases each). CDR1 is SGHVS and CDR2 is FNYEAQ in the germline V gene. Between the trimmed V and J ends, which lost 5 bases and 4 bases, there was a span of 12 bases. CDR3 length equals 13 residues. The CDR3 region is CASSPRAGYEQYF. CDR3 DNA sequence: TGTGCCAGCAGCCCGAGGGCAGGGTACGAGCAGTACTTC.

The CDR3 spells CASSLAASGHEQFF. The CDR3 nucleotides are TGTGCCAGCAGCTTAGCCGCTAGCGGGCATGAGCAGTTCTTC. This chain links TRBV7-8 with TRBJ2-1; 8 nucleotides align to TRBD2. V dropped 0 bases and J dropped 8; count of bases not matched to a gene: 3. The length of the CDR3 is 14 residues. CDR1 is SGHVS, CDR2 FQNEAQ, per germline. The variable domain in full, completed from reference TRBV7-8 and TRBJ2-1, reads GAGVSQSPRYKVAKRGQDVALRCDPISGHVSLFWYQQALGQGPEFLTYFQNEAQLDKSGLPSDRFFAERPEGSVSTLKIQRTQQEDSAVYLCASSLAASGHEQFFGPGTRLTVL.

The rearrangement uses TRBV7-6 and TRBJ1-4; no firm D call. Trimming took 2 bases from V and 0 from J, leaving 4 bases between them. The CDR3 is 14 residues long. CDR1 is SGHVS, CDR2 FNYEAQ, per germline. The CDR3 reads CASSLQATNEKLFF. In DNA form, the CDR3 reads TGTGCCAGCAGCTTACAAGCAACTAATGAAAAACTGTTTTTT.

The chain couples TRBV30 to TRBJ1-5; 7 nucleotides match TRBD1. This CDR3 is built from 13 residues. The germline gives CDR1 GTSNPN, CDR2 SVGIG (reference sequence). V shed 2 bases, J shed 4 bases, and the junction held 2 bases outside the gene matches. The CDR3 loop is CAWSSQGNQPQHF. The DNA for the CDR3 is TGTGCCTGGAGTTCACAGGGGAATCAGCCCCAGCATTTT.